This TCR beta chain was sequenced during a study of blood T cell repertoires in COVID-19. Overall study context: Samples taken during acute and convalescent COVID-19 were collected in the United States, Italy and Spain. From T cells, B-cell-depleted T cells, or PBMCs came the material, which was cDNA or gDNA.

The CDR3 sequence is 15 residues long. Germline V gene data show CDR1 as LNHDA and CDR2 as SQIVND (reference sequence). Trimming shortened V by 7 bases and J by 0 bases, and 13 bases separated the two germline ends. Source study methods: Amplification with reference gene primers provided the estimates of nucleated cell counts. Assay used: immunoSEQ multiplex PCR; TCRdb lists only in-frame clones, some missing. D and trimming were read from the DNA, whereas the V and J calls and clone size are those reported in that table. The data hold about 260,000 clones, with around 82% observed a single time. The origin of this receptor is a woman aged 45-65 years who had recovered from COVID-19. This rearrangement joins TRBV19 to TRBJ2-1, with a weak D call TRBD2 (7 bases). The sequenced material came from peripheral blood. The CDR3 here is CASTSGGSSYNEQFF. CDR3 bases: TGTGCCAGTACCTCGGGGGGCTCCTCCTACAATGAGCAGTTCTTC.